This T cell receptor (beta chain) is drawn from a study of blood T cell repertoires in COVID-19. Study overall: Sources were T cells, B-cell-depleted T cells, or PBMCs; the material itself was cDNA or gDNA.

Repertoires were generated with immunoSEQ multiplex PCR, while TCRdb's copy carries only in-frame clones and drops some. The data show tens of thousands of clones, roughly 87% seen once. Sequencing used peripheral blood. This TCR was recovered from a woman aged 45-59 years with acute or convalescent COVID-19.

The DNA for the CDR3 is TGCGCCAGCAGCTTAATAAACCGGGACAGGGGGCGCGGGGGATTAAACAATGAGCAGTTCTTC. This gives the protein CASSLINRDRGRGGLNNEQFF. The chain combines TRBV5-1 with TRBJ2-1; 12 bases line up with TRBD1. V gave up 2 bases and J gave up 5 bases; unmatched junction bases: 20. From germline, CDR1 is SGHRS and CDR2 YFSETQ. CDR3 size: 21 residues.